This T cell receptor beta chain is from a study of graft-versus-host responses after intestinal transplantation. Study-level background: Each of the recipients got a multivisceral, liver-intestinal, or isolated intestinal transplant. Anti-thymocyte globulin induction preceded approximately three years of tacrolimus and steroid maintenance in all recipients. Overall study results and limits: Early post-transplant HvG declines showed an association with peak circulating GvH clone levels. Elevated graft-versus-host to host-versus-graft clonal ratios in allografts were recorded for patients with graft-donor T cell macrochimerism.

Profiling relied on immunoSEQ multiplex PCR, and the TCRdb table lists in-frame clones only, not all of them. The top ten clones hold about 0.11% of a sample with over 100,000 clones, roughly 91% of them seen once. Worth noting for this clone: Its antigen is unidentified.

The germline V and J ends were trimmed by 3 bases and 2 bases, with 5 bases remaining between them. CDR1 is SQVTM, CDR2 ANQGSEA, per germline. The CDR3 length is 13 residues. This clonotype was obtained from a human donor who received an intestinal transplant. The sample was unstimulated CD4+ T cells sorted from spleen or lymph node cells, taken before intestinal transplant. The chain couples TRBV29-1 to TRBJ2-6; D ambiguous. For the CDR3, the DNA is TGCAGCGTTGAGAGCCCTGGGGCCAACGTCCTGACTTTC. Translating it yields CSVESPGANVLTF.